This T cell receptor (beta chain) came from a study of brain T cells in children with intractable seizures (dated by TCRdb to 2020 to 2022). General notes on the study: As a first screen for immune gene transcripts, resected brain tissue from 40 to 60 pediatric epilepsy surgery cases was run on a NanoString immunology panel. Among the approximately 12 selected surgery cases, pre-surgery blood was additionally sequenced for eight, leaving four cases with brain tissue only.

On this clone: Its antigen remains undetermined. It has no much larger one-base neighbor in the sample; base qualities were not kept.

What the authors observed across the whole study: The patients' HCMV serostatus was not known, and viral specificity was inferred solely from CDR3 sequence similarity. Because sequencing depth differed between pre- and post-surgery blood, the absence of clones from the pre-surgery sample may reflect undersampling.

The CDR3 starts with the cysteine, ends with the phenylalanine, and has 14 residues. The DNA shown is the 42-base CDR3, in frame from base 1. Deletion took 3 bases off V and 2 bases off J, with a span of 10 bases between the germline ends. The germline V gene specifies MNHNS as CDR1 and SASEGT as CDR2. The time point label here, explained by the study, means: resected brain tissue, or blood drawn just prior to surgery. The surgery cases showing the highest brain T cell transcript signatures were chosen for TCR beta chain sequencing of brain tissue and, when available, of blood. Before surgery, patients had received at least one anti-epileptic drug. TCR-sequenced patients were children with drug-resistant epilepsy due to tuberous sclerosis complex, focal cortical dysplasia, Rasmussen encephalitis or hemimegalencephaly. Blood samples were collected immediately before the epilepsy surgery. Bulk genomic DNA was extracted from unsorted brain tissue and whole blood with the Monarch genomic DNA purification kit.

TCR beta chain sequences were generated from genomic DNA using the immunoSEQ assay. On the study's bioinformatics: CDR3 sequences that did not begin with the conserved framework cysteine at position 104 were removed manually. To get clonality, the normalized Shannon's Diversity Index was subtracted from one, giving values from 0 (maximal diversity) to 1 (oligoclonal). Differences in the frequency of the same CDR3 between samples, such as brain versus blood, were assessed with chi-squared comparison-of-proportions tests. Public clonotypes were identified through searches of immuneACCESS, and similarity to known antiviral clonotypes was evaluated with the VDJdb browser. Not all clones reach the TCRdb copy of this immuneACCESS table, which keeps in-frame sequences only. Checked studies attribute under half of the gap to unresolved V genes and leave the rest unexplained. Clonal size and the V and J genes are those of that table, whereas D and trimming came from the DNA. The sample records approximately 60,000 clones, about 96% of which are singletons. Roughly 0.4% of the sample is held by the ten biggest clonotypes.

The rearrangement combines TRBV6-1 with TRBJ1-2; matching of 6 bases hints at TRBD1 as the D gene. This receptor was obtained from a boy younger than two with focal cortical dysplasia and intractable seizures. The source was peripheral blood, collected at surgery. The sequenced DNA is TGTGCCAGCAGTGACAGGGGACCGAACTATGGCTACACCTTC. Its amino acids are CASSDRGPNYGYTF.